These T cell receptor beta chains were read from a single sample in a study of shared clonotypes between healthy human individuals. The method was immunoSEQ multiplex PCR; TCRdb's version includes in-frame clones alone and lacks a portion of them. The repertoire holds 1.5 million to 1.9 million clones, with around 98% as singletons. Specimen: naive CD4+ T cells sorted from blood. These receptors originate from a young man in good health. The CDR3 runs from the conserved cysteine through the conserved F or W. A D gene is named only where the DNA matches it firmly. Only part of the rows carry a size: once, few, many, or a class if the clone is expanded.

clone_size d_call v_call cdr3_aa
NA TRBD1 TRBV29-1 CSVSTGEWHQPQHF
once TRBD1 TRBV19 CASSDRVGTEAFF
NA NA TRBV7-9 CASGEYPGNTIYF
NA NA TRBV2 CASSDSTYSYEQYF
once NA TRBV27 CASSLGAGRETQYF
NA NA TRBV28 CASSFGATTNQPQHF
NA TRBD1 TRBV5-1 CASSLTPGTGVYF
NA NA TRBV19 CASSISGDTGELFF
NA TRBD1 TRBV5-5 CASSSLGTDRDLMAYEQYF
NA NA TRBV19 CASNLEVGGHHSYNEQFF
NA NA TRBV11-1 CASSLGLLGRNYGYTF
NA TRBD2 TRBV9 CASSPSGTSGRAGYNEQFF
NA TRBD1 TRBV6-1 CASSDTGTGRYEQYF
once TRBD2 TRBV11-2 CASSLLGLDRYEQYF
NA NA TRBV4-3 CASSRGAATYEQYF
NA NA TRBV5-4 CASSLAAGGDTQYF
once TRBD2 TRBV5-1 CASSLQITGRLPSGELFF
NA NA TRBV6-1 CASSEGVGYTF
NA NA TRBV27 CASSLAGPNQPQHF
NA NA TRBV5-1 CASSLPGVAEGDTQYF
NA TRBD1 TRBV15 CATSSTGTGHYEQYF
NA TRBD1 TRBV7-9 CASQGWDRGRTDTQYF
NA NA TRBV27 CASSSGTARTYYEQYF
NA NA TRBV5-5 CASSLDYPFPVEQYF
NA NA TRBV9 CASSVGTFNQPQHF
NA TRBD2 TRBV6-1 CASSEWEGLEEQYF
NA TRBD2 TRBV30 CAWTLGLAGSGTDTQYF
NA TRBD2 TRBV2 CASHPRLAGETQYF
NA NA TRBV15 CATSRGLGGTNTGELFF
NA TRBD2 TRBV10-2 CASIIGTSGRAWDTQYF
once TRBD2 TRBV28 CASREAGTSGLTGELFF
NA NA TRBV7-6 CASSSLTGNSYNEQFF
NA NA TRBV5-1 CASSLASWGRVYEQYF
NA NA TRBV15 CATSRDLINTEAFF
NA NA TRBV7-9 CASSLSPGTRDTGELFF
NA NA TRBV11-2 CASSGLRSGANVLTF
NA NA TRBV28 CASSSGPPPYNEQFF
once TRBD2 TRBV15 CATSTLAGGPNEQFF
NA NA TRBV5-1 CASSFPQGSAGELFF
NA NA TRBV19 CASSDPRGPSTDTQYF
NA NA TRBV19 CASSLSEYPGELFF
once NA TRBV2 CASTSSPVGDYGYTF
NA TRBD1 TRBV6-7 CASSLGQGFYEQYF
NA NA TRBV10-2 CASSESVLNQPQHF
NA NA TRBV25-1 CASSEAGVGNQPQHF
NA TRBD1 TRBV10-1 CASSDPTGGSETQYF
NA NA TRBV9 CASSGYREGTYEQYF
NA NA TRBV11-2 CASSLVQGGTRYGYTF
NA TRBD1 TRBV27 CASSPSTGRGQPQHF
NA NA TRBV27 CASSSYTRTGSGELFF
NA NA TRBV7-6 CASSSSVTQYF
NA NA TRBV6-1 CASTTKNYRAFF
once NA TRBV5-4 CASSLAAQRSILGEQFF
NA NA TRBV6-4 CASSDSAGHLNTGELFF
NA TRBD1 TRBV9 CASSKRTGATNEKLFF